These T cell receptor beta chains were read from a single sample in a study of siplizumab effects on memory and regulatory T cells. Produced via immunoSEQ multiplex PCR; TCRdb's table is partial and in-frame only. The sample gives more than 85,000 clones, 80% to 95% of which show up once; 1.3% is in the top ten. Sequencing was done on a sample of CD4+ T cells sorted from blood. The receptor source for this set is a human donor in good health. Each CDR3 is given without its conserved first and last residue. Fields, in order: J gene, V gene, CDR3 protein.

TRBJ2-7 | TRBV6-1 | ASTRTGGYEQY
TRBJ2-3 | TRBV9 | ASSPGERTDTQY
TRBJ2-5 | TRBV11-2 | ASRGPGETQY
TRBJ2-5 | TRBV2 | ASRGVQETQY
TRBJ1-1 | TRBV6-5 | ASSYSPMNTEAF
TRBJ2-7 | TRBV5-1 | ASSLQGAYEQY
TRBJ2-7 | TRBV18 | ASSPRRETYEQY
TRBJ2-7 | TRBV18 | ASSPFQGDRYYEQY
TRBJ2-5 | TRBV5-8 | ASSPGTTQETQY
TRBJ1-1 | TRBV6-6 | ASSYTGKNTEAF
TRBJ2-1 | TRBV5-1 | ASSLGYSSYNEQF
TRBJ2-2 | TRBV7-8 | ASSLRGQGATGELF
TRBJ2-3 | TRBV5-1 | ASSLQGSGDTQY
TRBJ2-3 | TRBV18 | ASSRGTSGYTDTQY
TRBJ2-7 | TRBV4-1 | ASSQSMGGITYEQY
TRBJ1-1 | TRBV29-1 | SVEWQGNTEAF
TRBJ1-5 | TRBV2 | ASSVVGNQPQH
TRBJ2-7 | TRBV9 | ASSVGVGGTYEQY
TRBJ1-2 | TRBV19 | ASSIWGPYGYT
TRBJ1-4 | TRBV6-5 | ASRQGAYEKLF
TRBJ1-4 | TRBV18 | ASSRGQGGEKLF
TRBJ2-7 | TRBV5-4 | ASRSGTGGFEQY
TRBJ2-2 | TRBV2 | ASSAQQGNTGELF
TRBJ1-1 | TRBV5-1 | ASSFERGALGTEAF
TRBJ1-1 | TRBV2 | ASSEGGGTEAF
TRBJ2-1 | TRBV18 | ASSPQGYEQF
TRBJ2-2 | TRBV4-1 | ASSQEMRPPGELF
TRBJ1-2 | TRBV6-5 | ATRDRDKGYT
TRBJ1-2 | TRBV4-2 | ASSLGGRGAYGYT
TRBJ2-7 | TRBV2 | ATSSEAYEQY
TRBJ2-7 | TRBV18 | ASSQGQGPYEQY
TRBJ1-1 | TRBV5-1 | ASSFGDKNTEAF
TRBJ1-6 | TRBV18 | ASSLTTGGRNSPLH
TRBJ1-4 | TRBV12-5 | ASGDTNTIGRNEKLF
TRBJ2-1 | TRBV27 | ASRPGTRGNEQF
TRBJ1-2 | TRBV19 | ASSSAGNYGYT
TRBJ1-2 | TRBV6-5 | ASGQPLIGGYT
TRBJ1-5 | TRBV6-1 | ASSETWSNQPQH
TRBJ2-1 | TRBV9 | ASSARTGAYNEQF
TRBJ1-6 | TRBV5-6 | ASSFIRVPYNSPLH
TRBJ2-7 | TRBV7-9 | ASSLRSSGYYEQY
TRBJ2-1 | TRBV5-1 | ASSLDHDNEQF
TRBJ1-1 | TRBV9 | ASSVGGAQTTEAF
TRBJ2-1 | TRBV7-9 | ASSLVWAYNEQF
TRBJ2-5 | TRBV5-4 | ASSGTGVGFWETQY
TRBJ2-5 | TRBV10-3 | AISLGQQETQY
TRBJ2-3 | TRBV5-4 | ASSLGRGSSTDTQY
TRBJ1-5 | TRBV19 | ASSIGVSERNQPQH
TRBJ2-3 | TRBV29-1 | SVAGTANTDTQY
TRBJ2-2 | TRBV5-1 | ASSFPGNTGELF
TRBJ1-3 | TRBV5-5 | ASSFLRGALGNTIY
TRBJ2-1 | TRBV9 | ASSAFGAGGDNEQF
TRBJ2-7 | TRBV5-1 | ASSLQRGSSYEQY
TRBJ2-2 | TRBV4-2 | ASSQGTSGALGGTGELF